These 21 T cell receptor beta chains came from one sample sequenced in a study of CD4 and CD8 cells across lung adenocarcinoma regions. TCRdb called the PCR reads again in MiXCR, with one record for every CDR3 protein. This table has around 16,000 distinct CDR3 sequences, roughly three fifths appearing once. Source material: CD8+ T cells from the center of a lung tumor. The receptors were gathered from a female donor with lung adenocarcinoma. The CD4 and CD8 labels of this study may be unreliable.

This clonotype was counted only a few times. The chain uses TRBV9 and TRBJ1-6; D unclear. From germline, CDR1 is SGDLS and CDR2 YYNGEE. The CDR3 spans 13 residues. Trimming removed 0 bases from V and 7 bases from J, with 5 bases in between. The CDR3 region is CASSVDWNSPLHF. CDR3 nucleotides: TGTGCCAGCAGCGTAGACTGGAATTCACCCCTCCACTTT.

DNA of the CDR3: TGCGCCAGCAGCCAAGATAGTGGGACAGCCGGGGCCAACGTCCTGACTTTC. It is translated as CASSQDSGTAGANVLTF. The chain couples TRBV4-1 to TRBJ2-6; TRBD1 matches at 7 bases. CDR1 is MGHRA and CDR2 is YSYEKL in the germline V gene. This CDR3 has 17 residues. V lost 0 bases and J lost 4; bases outside the gene matches: 6.

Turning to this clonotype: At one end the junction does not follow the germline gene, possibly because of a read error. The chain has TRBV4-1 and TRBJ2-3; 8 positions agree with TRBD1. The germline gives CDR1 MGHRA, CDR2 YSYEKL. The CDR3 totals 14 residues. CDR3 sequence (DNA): TGCGGCAGCAGGGGGCTGGGGGCCCAAGATACGCAGTACTTT. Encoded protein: CGSRGLGAQDTQYF.

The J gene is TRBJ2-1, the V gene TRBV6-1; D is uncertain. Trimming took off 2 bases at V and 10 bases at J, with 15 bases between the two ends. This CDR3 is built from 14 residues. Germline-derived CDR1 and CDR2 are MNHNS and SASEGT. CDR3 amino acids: CASSEFYGSYEQFF. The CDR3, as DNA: TGTGCCAGCAGTGAATTTTACGGCTCCTACGAGCAGTTCTTC.

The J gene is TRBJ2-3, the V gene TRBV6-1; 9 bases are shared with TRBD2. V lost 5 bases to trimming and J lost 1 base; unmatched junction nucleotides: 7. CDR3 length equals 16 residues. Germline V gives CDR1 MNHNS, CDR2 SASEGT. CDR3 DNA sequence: TGTGCCAGCAGTCCACTAGCTAGCGGGGGCACAGATACGCAGTATTTT. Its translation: CASSPLASGGTDTQYF.

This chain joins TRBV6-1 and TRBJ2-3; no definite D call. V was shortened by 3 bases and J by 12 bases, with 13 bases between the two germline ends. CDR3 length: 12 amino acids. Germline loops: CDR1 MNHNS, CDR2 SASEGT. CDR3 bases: TGTGCCAGCAGTGAGGAGAAAGACACTCAGTATTTT. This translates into CASSEEKDTQYF.

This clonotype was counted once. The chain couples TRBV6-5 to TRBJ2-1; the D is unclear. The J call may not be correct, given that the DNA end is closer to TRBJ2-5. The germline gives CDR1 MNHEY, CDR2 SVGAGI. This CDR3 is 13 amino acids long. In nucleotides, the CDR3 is TGTGCCAGCAGTTACAGTTCAGGTTTGGCCCAGTACTTC. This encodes CASSYSSGLAQYF.

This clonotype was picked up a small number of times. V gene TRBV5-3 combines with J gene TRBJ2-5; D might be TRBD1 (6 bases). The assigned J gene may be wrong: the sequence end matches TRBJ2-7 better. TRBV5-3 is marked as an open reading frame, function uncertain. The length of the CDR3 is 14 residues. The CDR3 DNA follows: TGTGCCAGAAGCCCACCAGGACAGCTCTACGAGCAGTACTTC. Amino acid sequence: CARSPPGQLYEQYF.

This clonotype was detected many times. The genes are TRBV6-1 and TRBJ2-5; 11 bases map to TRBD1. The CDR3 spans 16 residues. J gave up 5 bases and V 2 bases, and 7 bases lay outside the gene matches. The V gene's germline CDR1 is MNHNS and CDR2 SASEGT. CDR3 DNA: TGTGCCAGCAGTGAAAATTGGGGACAGGGGGGCGAGACCCAGTACTTC. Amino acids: CASSENWGQGGETQYF.

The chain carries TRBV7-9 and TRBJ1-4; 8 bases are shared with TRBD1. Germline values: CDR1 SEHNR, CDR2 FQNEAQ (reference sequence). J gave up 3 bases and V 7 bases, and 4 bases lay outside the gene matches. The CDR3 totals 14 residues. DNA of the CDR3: TGTGCCAGCACCCCGACAGGGGCTAATGAAAAACTGTTTTTT. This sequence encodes CASTPTGANEKLFF.

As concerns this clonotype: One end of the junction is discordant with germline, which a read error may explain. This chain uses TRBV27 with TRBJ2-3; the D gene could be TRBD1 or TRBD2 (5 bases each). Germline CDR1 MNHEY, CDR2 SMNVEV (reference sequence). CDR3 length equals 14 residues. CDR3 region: CAGIVGRDPETQYF. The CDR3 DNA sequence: TGTGCGGGGATCGTGGGCCGGGACCCAGAGACCCAGTATTTC.

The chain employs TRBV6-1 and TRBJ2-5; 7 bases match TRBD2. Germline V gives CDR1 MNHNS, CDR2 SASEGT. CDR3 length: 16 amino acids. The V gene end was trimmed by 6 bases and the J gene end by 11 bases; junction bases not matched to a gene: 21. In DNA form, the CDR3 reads TGTGCCAGCAGGGGTAGCGGGCGCCGTACCAAAGATACGCAGTACTTC. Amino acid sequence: CASRGSGRRTKDTQYF.

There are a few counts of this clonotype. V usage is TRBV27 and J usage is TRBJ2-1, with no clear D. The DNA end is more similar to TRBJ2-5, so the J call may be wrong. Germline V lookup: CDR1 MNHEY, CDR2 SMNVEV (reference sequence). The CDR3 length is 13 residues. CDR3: CASSLRPRETQYF. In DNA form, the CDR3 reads TGTGCCAGCAGTTTACGACCTCGAGAGACCCAGTACTTC.

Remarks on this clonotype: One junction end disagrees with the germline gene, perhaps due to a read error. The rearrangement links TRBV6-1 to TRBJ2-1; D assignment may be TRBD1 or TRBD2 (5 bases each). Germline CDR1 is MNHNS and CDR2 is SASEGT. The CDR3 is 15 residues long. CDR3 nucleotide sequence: TGTGCCAGCAGTGTAAGGGACGTGGGATACAATACGCAGTTTTTC. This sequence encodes CASSVRDVGYNTQFF.

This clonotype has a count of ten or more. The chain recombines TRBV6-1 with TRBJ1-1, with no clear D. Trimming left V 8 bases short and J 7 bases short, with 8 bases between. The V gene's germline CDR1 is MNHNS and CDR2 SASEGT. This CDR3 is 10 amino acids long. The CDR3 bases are TGTGCCAGCCGGAGGATTGAAGCTTTCTTT. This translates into CASRRIEAFF.

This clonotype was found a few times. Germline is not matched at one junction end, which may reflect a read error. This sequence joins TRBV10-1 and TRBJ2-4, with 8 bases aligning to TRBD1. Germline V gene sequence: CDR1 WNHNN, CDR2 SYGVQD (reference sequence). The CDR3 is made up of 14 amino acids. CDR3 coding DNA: TGCGGCAGCAGGGGGCTGAGAGCCAAAAACATTCAGTACTTC. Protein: CGSRGLRAKNIQYF.

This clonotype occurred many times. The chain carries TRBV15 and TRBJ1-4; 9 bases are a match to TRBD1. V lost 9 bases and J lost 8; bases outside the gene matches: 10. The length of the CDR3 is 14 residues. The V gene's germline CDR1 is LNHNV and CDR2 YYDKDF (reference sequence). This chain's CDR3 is CATKQGATVEKLFF. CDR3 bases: TGTGCCACGAAACAGGGGGCGACGGTAGAAAAACTGTTTTTT.

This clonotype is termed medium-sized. The CDR3 DNA reads as TGTGCCAGCACCGCGAGACCCACAACTAATGAAAAACTGTTTTTT. Protein sequence: CASTARPTTNEKLFF. The V gene is TRBV6-1, the J gene TRBJ1-4, with no clear D. Germline CDR1 reads MNHNS; CDR2 reads SASEGT. The CDR3 has 15 amino acids. Trimming pared 7 bases from V and 0 bases from J, leaving 12 bases between.

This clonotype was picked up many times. CDR3 sequence: CASSPPDRLSTEAFF. The CDR3 coding sequence is TGCGCCAGCAGCCCACCCGACAGGCTAAGCACTGAAGCTTTCTTT. The chain couples TRBV4-1 to TRBJ1-1; weak D call: TRBD1 (6 bases). The CDR3 has 15 residues. The germline CDR1 and CDR2 sequences are MGHRA and YSYEKL. Trimming shortened V by 4 bases and J by 4 bases, and 16 bases separated the two germline ends.

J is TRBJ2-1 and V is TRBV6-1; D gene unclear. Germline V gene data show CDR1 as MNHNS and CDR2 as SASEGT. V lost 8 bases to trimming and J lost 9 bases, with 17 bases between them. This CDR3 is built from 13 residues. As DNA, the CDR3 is TGTGCCAGCTTCGCACCCGCCGGCAGTGAGCAGTTCTTC. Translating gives CASFAPAGSEQFF.

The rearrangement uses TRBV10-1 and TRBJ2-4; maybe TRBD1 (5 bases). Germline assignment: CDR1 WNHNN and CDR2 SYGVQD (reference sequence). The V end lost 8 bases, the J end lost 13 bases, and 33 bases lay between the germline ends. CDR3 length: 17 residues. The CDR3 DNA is TGCGCCAGCTCCCGAGTGCTGGGGCTGTGGGCCAAAAACACGCAGTACTTC. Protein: CASSRVLGLWAKNTQYF.